The 3 T cell receptor beta chains below all came from one sample that was sequenced in a study of blood T cell repertoires in COVID-19. Generated by immunoSEQ multiplex PCR, the TCRdb table keeps only in-frame clones and is missing some. The sample contains more than 300,000 clones, about 88% of which appear only once. The specimen was PBMCs or T cells enriched from blood (not recorded which). The receptors shown here come from a woman between 18 and 29 years old who had recovered from COVID-19.

The chain joins TRBV7-8 to TRBJ2-3; 9 bases are a match to TRBD2. CDR1 and CDR2 (germline): SGHVS, FQNEAQ. The CDR3 is 15 residues long. With V trimmed by 5 bases and J by 2 bases, 5 bases remained unmatched. CDR3 nucleotide sequence: TGTGCCAGCAGCAGGCGGGGGGGGTACACAGATACGCAGTATTTT. It codes for CASSRRGGYTDTQYF.

The chain employs TRBV7-3 and TRBJ2-1; TRBD2 matches 8 bases. The CDR3 length is 15 residues. The germline V gene has CDR1 SGHTA and CDR2 FQGTGA. Unmatched junction bases numbered 5, after V lost 5 bases and J lost 2 bases. The CDR3 spells CASSRTGGPYNEQFF. The CDR3 bases are TGTGCCAGCAGCCGCACGGGGGGGCCCTACAATGAGCAGTTCTTC.

The rearrangement links TRBV7-9 to TRBJ1-5; 10 nucleotides align to TRBD1. V shed 2 bases, J shed 9 bases, and the junction held 10 bases outside the gene matches. The germline V gene has CDR1 SEHNR and CDR2 FQNEAQ (reference sequence). This CDR3 spans 16 amino acids. The CDR3 protein is CASSLSVGQGRMPQHF. In DNA, the CDR3 is TGTGCCAGCAGCTTATCCGTGGGACAGGGGAGAATGCCCCAGCATTTT.